One and the same sample provided the 22 T cell receptor beta chains below, sequenced in a study of identical twins. One entry per CDR3 protein, called by TCRdb with MiXCR from the 5' RACE reads. This table holds some 590,000 distinct CDR3 sequences, around 9.6% found once. The sample also formed part of further work on yellow fever vaccine responses in identical twins.

The material sequenced was PBMCs. These receptors came from a woman under 30 in good health.

This clonotype was recorded many times. This rearrangement joins TRBV19 to TRBJ1-5; the D is unclear. Germline CDR1 is LNHDA and CDR2 is SQIVND (reference sequence). V was trimmed by 2 bases and J by 3 bases, leaving 11 bases between them. The CDR3 loop spans 15 amino acids. Here the CDR3 DNA reads TGTGCCAGTAGTATAATCGCAGTTACCAATCAGCCCCAGCATTTT. The encoded protein is CASSIIAVTNQPQHF.

This clonotype showed up just a few times. This chain joins TRBV6-1 and TRBJ2-7; TRBD2 agrees at 10 bases. This CDR3 spans 14 amino acids. Per germline, CDR1 MNHNS and CDR2 SASEGT. The V and J ends lost 8 bases and 4 bases, in that order; junction bases with no gene match: 8. CDR3 nucleotide sequence: TGTGCCAGCGGACAAGCGGGAGGGCCTTACGAGCAGTACTTC. The encoded protein is CASGQAGGPYEQYF.

This clonotype occurred a few times. The V gene is TRBV5-8, the J gene TRBJ2-5; 10 bases map to TRBD2. V trimming: 0 bases; J trimming: 5 bases; junction bases outside the gene matches: 10. CDR3 length: 17 amino acids. The germline V gene encodes CDR1 SGHTS and CDR2 YDEGEE. In DNA form, the CDR3 reads TGTGCCAGCAGCTTGGCCCCTCCTAGCGGGGGCGGGGAGACCCAGTACTTC. The encoded protein is CASSLAPPSGGGETQYF.

V is TRBV20-1 and J is TRBJ2-4, with a tentative D call TRBD2 (6 bases). The CDR3 has 14 residues. Germline CDR1 and CDR2: DFQATT and SNEGSKA (reference sequence). V was trimmed by 4 bases and J by 9 bases, leaving 19 bases between them. The CDR3 region is CSATGTGHGGIQYF. As DNA, the CDR3 is TGCAGTGCTACCGGGACTGGCCATGGCGGCATTCAGTACTTC.

This clonotype was seen repeatedly, ten times or more. The chain recombines TRBV3-1 with TRBJ1-2, with a possible D match to TRBD1 (5 bases). Trimming removed 1 base from V and 6 bases from J, with 12 bases in between. The CDR3 is 14 amino acids. Looked up from germline, CDR1 is LGHDT and CDR2 is YNNKEL (reference sequence). The CDR3 coding sequence is TGTGCCAGCAGCCAAGTTTCGGCAGGGCATGGCTACACCTTC. Translation gives CASSQVSAGHGYTF.

This clonotype was observed a few times. This chain joins TRBV5-1 and TRBJ2-1; 10 nucleotides align to TRBD1. The germline V gene encodes CDR1 SGHRS and CDR2 YFSETQ. V lost 3 bases to trimming and J lost 8 bases; unmatched junction nucleotides: 11. The CDR3 totals 16 residues. The CDR3 nucleotides read TGCGCCAGCAGCTGGGGACAGGGGCGGCGATCCGATGAGCAGTTCTTC. The encoded protein is CASSWGQGRRSDEQFF. The variable domain in full, with the rest retrieved from reference TRBV5-1 and TRBJ2-1, is KAGVTQTPRYLIKTRGQQVTLSCSPISGHRSVSWYQQTPGQGLQFLFEYFSETQRNKGNFPGRFSGRQFSNSRSEMNVSTLELGDSALYLCASSWGQGRRSDEQFFGPGTRLTVL.

There are a few counts of this clonotype. This chain joins TRBV9 and TRBJ2-7; possible D gene TRBD1, 5 bases. Trimming took 4 bases from V and 5 from J, leaving 16 bases between them. Germline V lookup: CDR1 SGDLS, CDR2 YYNGEE. This CDR3 is 14 amino acids long. The CDR3 loop reads CASSLRQSLDEQYF. Here the CDR3 DNA reads TGTGCCAGCAGCTTACGACAGTCTCTCGACGAGCAGTACTTC.

Details on this clonotype: The DNA is left out, because the CDR3 cannot be placed on it with certainty; the CDR3 is given as TCRdb lists it. V gene TRBV23-1 combines with J gene TRBJ1-4. TRBV23-1 qualifies as an ORF whose function is uncertain. With termini counted, the CDR3 has 17 amino acids. CDR3 residues: CASSLGEQEKLMKNCFF.

In its sample, this clonotype was seen a few times. The V gene is TRBV20-1, the J gene TRBJ1-2; no reliable D call. Germline CDR1 DFQATT, CDR2 SNEGSKA (reference sequence). The CDR3 length is 12 residues. The V end was cut by 6 bases, the J end by 8 bases, with 16 bases between. CDR3 nucleotides: TGCAGTGCCAAGGCATGGGGTTTCGGCTACACCTTC. Its protein product is CSAKAWGFGYTF.

The CDR3 DNA follows: TGCAGCGTTTACAGGGAGGGCGGGGAGCTGTTTTTT. This encodes CSVYREGGELFF. The rearrangement links TRBV29-1 to TRBJ2-2; weak D call: TRBD2 (7 bases). Trimming took off 5 bases at V and 7 bases at J, with 11 bases between the two ends. The CDR3 has 12 residues. Germline CDR1 SQVTM, CDR2 ANQGSEA.

This clonotype was picked up a small number of times. The chain couples TRBV12-3 or TRBV12-4 to TRBJ1-5; no clear D. V dropped 5 bases and J dropped 2 bases, with 7 bases sitting between them. The CDR3 contains 13 residues. CDR3 nucleotide sequence: TGTGCCAGCAGTATTGCAGGCAATCAGCCCCAGCATTTT. It yields the protein CASSIAGNQPQHF.

This clonotype occurred a few times. V is TRBV12-5 and J is TRBJ2-1; 7 nucleotides align to TRBD2. Germline CDR1 LGHNT, CDR2 FRNRAP. J was trimmed by 7 bases and V by 6 bases; bases with no gene match: 15. The CDR3 loop spans 16 amino acids. CDR3 nucleotide sequence: TGTGCTAGTGGCCCGGCGGCGGGAGCCCTCGGGAATGAGCAGTTCTTC. Residues: CASGPAAGALGNEQFF.

In its sample, this clonotype was seen once. The CDR3 bases are TGTGCCAGCAGCTCCTCCCGTGGACCTCATGCGGATACGCAGTATTTT. Translated, it gives CASSSSRGPHADTQYF. This sequence joins TRBV7-9 and TRBJ2-3, with no clear D. Trimming left V 4 bases short and J 6 bases short, with 20 bases between. The CDR3 spans 16 residues. Germline V gene sequence: CDR1 SEHNR, CDR2 FQNEAQ (reference sequence).

The sample holds a few counts of this clonotype. The V gene is TRBV19, the J gene TRBJ2-7, with D perhaps TRBD1 (6 bases). The length of the CDR3 is 11 residues. Germline CDR1 and CDR2: LNHDA and SQIVND (reference sequence). CDR3 amino acids: CASEQGYEQYF. The CDR3 nucleotides are TGTGCTAGCGAACAGGGCTACGAGCAGTACTTC.

CDR3 DNA sequence: TGTGCCAGCCTCTCGGGGGCTAGCGGATCCTACGAGCAGTACTTC. This encodes CASLSGASGSYEQYF. The chain combines TRBV6-2 or TRBV6-3 with TRBJ2-7; TRBD2 might be the D (7 bases). The germline V and J ends were trimmed by 8 bases and 1 base, with 18 bases remaining between them. The CDR3 sequence is 15 residues long. CDR1 and CDR2 (germline): MNHEY, SVGEGT.

The chain recombines TRBV2 with TRBJ1-1; D is ambiguous. Trimming took off 7 bases at V and 3 bases at J, with 9 bases between the two ends. From germline, CDR1 is SNHLY and CDR2 FYNNEI. This CDR3 comprises 12 residues. The CDR3 loop is CASIGRDTEAFF. In DNA form, the CDR3 reads TGTGCCAGCATCGGTAGGGACACTGAAGCTTTCTTT.

In this sample, this clonotype turned up a few times. The gene calls are TRBV4-3 and TRBJ2-1, with no clear D. V was pared by 4 bases and J by 0 bases, with 13 bases between. Germline V gives CDR1 LGHNA, CDR2 YSLEER. The CDR3 consists of 16 residues. Written as DNA, the CDR3 is TGCGCCAGCAGCCTAGATGCAGGAAGCTCCTACAATGAGCAGTTCTTC. This sequence encodes CASSLDAGSSYNEQFF.

This clonotype showed up just a few times. The chain couples TRBV20-1 to TRBJ2-5; D might be TRBD1 (6 bases). Germline values: CDR1 DFQATT, CDR2 SNEGSKA (reference sequence). The ends were cut back, 5 bases at V and 3 bases at J, with 10 bases in the middle. The CDR3 runs 12 residues. CDR3 coding DNA: TGCAGTGCTTGGGGGCCCAAAGAGACCCAGTACTTC. This sequence encodes CSAWGPKETQYF.

The table lists this clonotype with many counts. The V and J genes are TRBV4-3 and TRBJ2-2; 10 bases map to TRBD2. The V gene's germline CDR1 is LGHNA and CDR2 YSLEER. The J segment lost 4 bases and the V segment lost 5 bases, leaving 4 bases of the junction unmatched. The CDR3 is 15 amino acids. This CDR3 reads CASSKGLAATGELFF. CDR3 DNA sequence: TGCGCCAGCAGCAAAGGACTAGCGGCCACCGGGGAGCTGTTTTTT.

This clonotype was counted many times. The chain joins TRBV29-1 to TRBJ2-2, with no clear D. In germline, CDR1 is SQVTM, CDR2 ANQGSEA. This CDR3 comprises 15 residues. V gave up 4 bases and J gave up 2 bases, with 14 bases separating them. This chain's CDR3 is CSVVGQVDNTGELFF. Written as DNA, the CDR3 is TGCAGCGTTGTTGGCCAGGTCGATAACACCGGGGAGCTGTTTTTT.

This chain links TRBV4-1 with TRBJ2-3; 7 positions agree with TRBD1. V lost 0 bases and J lost 3; bases outside the gene matches: 6. Looked up from germline, CDR1 is MGHRA and CDR2 is YSYEKL. This CDR3 has 16 residues. The CDR3 nucleotides read TGCGCCAGCAGCCAAGATCGACAGGGTATTACAGATACGCAGTATTTT. Encoded protein: CASSQDRQGITDTQYF.

Many counts were recorded for this clonotype. V is TRBV12-3 or TRBV12-4 and J is TRBJ1-1; D is undetermined. V was shortened by 5 bases and J by 0 bases, with 4 bases between the two germline ends. The CDR3 runs to 12 residues. The DNA for the CDR3 is TGTGCCAGCAGTATCATGAACACTGAAGCTTTCTTT. This translates into CASSIMNTEAFF.